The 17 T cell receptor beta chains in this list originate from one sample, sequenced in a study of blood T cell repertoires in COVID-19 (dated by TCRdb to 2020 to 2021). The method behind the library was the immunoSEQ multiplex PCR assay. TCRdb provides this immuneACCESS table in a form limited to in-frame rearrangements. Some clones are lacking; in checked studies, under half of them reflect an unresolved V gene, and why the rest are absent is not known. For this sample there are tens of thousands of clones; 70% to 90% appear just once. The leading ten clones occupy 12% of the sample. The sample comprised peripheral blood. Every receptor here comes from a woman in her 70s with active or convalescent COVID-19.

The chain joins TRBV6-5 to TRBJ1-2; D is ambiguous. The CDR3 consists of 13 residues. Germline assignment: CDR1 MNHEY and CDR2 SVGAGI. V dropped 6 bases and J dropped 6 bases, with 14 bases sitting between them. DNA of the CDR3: TGTGCCAGCAGGACTCCGAAGTTGGATGGCTACACCTTC. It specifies CASRTPKLDGYTF.

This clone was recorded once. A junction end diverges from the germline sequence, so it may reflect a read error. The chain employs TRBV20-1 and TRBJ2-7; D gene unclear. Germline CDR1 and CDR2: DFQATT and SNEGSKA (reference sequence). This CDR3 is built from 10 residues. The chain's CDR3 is CSARSPTGPF. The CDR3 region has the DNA TGCAGTGCTAGAAGCCCCACTGGGCCATTC.

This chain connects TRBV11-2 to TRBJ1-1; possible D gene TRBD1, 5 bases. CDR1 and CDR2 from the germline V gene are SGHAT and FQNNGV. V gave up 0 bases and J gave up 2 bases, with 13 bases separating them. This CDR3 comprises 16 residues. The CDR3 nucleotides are TGTGCCAGCAGCTTAGATGCGGCAGGGTTAAACACTGAAGCTTTCTTT. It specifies CASSLDAAGLNTEAFF.

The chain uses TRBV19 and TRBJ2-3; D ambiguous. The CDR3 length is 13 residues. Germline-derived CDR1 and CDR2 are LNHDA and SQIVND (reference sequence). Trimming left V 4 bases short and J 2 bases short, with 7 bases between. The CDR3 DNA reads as TGTGCCAGTAGTAACCAAGCCACAGATACGCAGTATTTT. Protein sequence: CASSNQATDTQYF.

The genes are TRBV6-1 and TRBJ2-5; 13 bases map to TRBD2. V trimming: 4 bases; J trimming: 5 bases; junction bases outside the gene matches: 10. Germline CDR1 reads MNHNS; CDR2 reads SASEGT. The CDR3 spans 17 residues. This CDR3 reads CASSAGLAGVSWETQYF. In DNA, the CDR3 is TGTGCCAGCAGTGCCGGACTAGCGGGAGTTTCGTGGGAGACCCAGTACTTC.

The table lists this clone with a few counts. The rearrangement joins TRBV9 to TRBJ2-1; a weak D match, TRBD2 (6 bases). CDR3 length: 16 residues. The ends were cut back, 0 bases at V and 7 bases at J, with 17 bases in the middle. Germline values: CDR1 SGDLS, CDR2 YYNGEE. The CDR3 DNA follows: TGTGCCAGCAGCGTAGGGTCTGCGGGGACCAGGAATGAGCAGTTCTTC. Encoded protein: CASSVGSAGTRNEQFF.

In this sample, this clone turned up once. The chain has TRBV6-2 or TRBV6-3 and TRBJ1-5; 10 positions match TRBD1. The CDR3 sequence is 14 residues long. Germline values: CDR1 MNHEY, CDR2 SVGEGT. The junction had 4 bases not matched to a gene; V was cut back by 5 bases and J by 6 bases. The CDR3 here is CASSPRDRGQPQHF. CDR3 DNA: TGTGCCAGCAGTCCCCGGGACAGGGGTCAGCCCCAGCATTTT.

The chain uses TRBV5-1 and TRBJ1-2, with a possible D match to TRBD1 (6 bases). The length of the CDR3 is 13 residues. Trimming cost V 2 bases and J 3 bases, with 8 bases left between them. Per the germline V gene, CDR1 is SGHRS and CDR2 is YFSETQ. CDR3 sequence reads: CASSFEGDYGYTF. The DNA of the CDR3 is TGCGCCAGCAGCTTTGAGGGGGACTATGGCTACACCTTC.

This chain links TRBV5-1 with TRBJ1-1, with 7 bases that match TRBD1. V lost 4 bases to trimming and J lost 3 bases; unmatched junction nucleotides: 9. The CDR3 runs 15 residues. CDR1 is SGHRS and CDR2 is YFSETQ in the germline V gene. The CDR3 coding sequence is TGCGCCAGCAGCACCGGGACAGCTATGGACACTGAAGCTTTCTTT. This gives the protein CASSTGTAMDTEAFF.

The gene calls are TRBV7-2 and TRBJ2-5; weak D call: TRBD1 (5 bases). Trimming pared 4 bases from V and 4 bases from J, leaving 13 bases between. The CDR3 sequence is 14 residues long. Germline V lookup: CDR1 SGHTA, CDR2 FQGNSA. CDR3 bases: TGTGCCAGCAGCTCGCAGGGTGGGATAGAGACCCAGTACTTC. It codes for CASSSQGGIETQYF.

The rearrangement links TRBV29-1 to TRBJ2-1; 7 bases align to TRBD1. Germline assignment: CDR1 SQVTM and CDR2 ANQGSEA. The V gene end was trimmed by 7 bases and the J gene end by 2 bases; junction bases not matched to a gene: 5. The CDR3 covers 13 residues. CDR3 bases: TGCAGCGCCACGGGACAGACCTACAATGAGCAGTTCTTC. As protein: CSATGQTYNEQFF.

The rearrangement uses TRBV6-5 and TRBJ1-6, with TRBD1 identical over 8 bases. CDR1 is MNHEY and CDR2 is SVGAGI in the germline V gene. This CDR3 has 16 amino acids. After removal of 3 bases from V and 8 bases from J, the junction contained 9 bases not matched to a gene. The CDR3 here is CASSYTRATGDSPLHF. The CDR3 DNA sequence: TGTGCCAGCAGTTATACTCGCGCGACAGGGGATTCACCCCTCCACTTT.

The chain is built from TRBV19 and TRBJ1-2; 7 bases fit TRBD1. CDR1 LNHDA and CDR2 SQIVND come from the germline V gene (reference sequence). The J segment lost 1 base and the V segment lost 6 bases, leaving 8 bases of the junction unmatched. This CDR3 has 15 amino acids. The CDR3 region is CASSHIRDSNYGYTF. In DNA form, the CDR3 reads TGTGCCAGTAGCCACATTCGGGACAGTAACTATGGCTACACCTTC.

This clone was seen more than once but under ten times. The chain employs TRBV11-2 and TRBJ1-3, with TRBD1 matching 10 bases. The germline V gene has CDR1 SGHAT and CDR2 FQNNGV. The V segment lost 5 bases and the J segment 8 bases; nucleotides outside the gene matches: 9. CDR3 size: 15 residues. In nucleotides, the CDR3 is TGTGCCAGCAGCGGCCGGGGACAGGGGATATACACCATATATTTT. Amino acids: CASSGRGQGIYTIYF.

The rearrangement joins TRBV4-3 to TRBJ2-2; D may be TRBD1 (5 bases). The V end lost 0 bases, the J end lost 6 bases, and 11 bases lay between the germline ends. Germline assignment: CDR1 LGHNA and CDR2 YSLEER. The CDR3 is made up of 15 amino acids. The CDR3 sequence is CASSQDDRLPGELFF. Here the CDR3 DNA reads TGCGCCAGCAGCCAAGATGACAGACTCCCCGGGGAGCTGTTTTTT.

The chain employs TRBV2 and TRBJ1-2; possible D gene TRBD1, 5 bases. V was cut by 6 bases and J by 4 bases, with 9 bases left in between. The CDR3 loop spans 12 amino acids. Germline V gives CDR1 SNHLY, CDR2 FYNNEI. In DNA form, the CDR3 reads TGTGCCAGCAGCCAGGGTACCTATGGCTACACCTTC. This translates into CASSQGTYGYTF.

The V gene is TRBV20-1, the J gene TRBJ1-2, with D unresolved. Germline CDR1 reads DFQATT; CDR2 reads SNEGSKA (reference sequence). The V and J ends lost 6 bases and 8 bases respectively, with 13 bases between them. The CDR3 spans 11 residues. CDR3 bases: TGCAGTGCCTCCGACACCAAAGGCTACACCTTC. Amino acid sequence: CSASDTKGYTF.